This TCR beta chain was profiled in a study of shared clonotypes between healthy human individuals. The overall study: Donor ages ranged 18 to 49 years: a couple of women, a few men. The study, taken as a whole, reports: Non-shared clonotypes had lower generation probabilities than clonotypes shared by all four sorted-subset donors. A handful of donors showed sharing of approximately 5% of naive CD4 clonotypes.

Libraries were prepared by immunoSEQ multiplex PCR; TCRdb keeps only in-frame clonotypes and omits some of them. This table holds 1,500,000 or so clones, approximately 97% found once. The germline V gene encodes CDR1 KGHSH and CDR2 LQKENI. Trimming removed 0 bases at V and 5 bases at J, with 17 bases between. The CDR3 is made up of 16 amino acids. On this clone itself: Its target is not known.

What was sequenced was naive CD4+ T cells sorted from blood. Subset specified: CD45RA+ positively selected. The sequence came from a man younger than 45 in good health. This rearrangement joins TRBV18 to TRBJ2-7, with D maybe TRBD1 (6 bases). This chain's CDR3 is CASSPPQGLNTHEQYF. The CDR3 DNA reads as TGTGCCAGCTCACCACCCCAGGGGCTAAATACCCACGAGCAGTACTTC.